This T cell receptor (beta chain) appears in the sequencing data of a study of cytomegalovirus exposure and HLA in healthy donors. The PCR had 60 Vbeta and 13 Jbeta primers. This table comes from immunoSEQ multiplex PCR, and its TCRdb copy is limited to in-frame clones, with some not included. The data hold 130,000 to 150,000 clones, with more than 75% observed a single time. The count of this clone is one. CDR3 size: 14 residues. Germline lookup yields CDR1 SGDLS and CDR2 YYNGEE. Trimming removed 4 bases at V and 1 base at J, with 9 bases between. The source material was PBMCs. This sequence joins TRBV9 and TRBJ2-1; D unresolved. The source is a man between 18 and 29 years old in good health and CMV-seronegative. CDR3 in DNA: TGTGCCAGCAGCCGCTATTTGTCCTACAATGAGCAGTTCTTC. It yields the protein CASSRYLSYNEQFF.